One T cell receptor beta chain is described in this entry. Each CDR3 protein gets one entry after TCRdb re-called the 5' RACE reads with MiXCR. Of about 430,000 distinct CDR3 sequences listed, around 24% were seen once; the top ten hold around 9.5%. The record originates from a study of T-cell memory formation after mild COVID-19. The sequence came from an adult woman who had mild COVID-19 (a few samples of this study predate the infection). Cell type and time point are not known. Sequencing was done on a sample of PBMCs or a T cell subset sorted from them (not recorded which).

The CDR3 protein is CASSFRDKYEQYF. CDR3 DNA sequence: TGCGCCAGCAGCTTCCGGGATAAGTACGAGCAGTACTTC. This chain connects TRBV4-1 to TRBJ2-7, with a possible D match to TRBD2 (5 bases). The CDR3 consists of 13 residues. Germline CDR1 is MGHRA and CDR2 is YSYEKL. V was clipped by 5 bases and J by 4 bases, with 12 bases between them.